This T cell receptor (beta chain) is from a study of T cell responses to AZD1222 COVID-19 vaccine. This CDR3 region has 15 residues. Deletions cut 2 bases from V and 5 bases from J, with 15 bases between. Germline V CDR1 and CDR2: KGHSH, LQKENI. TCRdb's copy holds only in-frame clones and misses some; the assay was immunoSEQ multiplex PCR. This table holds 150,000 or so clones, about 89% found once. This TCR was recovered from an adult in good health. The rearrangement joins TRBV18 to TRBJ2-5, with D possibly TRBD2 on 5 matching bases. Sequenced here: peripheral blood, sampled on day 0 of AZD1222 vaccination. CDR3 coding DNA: TGTGCCAGCTCACCATCAATTCGGGGATCTGAGACCCAGTACTTC. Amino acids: CASSPSIRGSETQYF.